The sequence of this T cell receptor (beta chain) was determined in a study of shared clonotypes between healthy human individuals. Study background: Each donor contributed plates that comprised three CD4 naive, three CD4 memory, two CD8 naive and one CD8 memory.

Sorted-subset replicate PCRs used 200 to 250 ng DNA, approximately 33,000 T cell genomes. As originally analysed: In the immunoSEQ data, sequences were junction-only and lacked quality scores, so filtering differed. Clones were read by immunoSEQ multiplex PCR, and TCRdb kept only the in-frame ones, dropping some. V, J and clone size were drawn from that table, and D and trimming were deduced from the DNA. Of about 2.1 million clones listed, roughly 93% were seen once; the top ten hold approximately 1.7%. Naive CD8 isolation took CD45RO-negative cells positively selected for CCR7 and excluded terminally differentiated effector memory CD45RA+ cells. Caucasian adults living in Nashville, Tennessee, provided all samples. This receptor was taken from a young man in good health. Some clones in this sample may be carry-over from other donors' samples. Sequenced material: naive CD8+ T cells from PBMCs.

CDR3 sequence (DNA): TGTGCCAGCCGGGGGAGGGTCTTCGCTTCTAACTATGGCTACACCTTC. Translated: CASRGRVFASNYGYTF. This chain connects TRBV19 to TRBJ1-2, with D perhaps matching TRBD1 (5 bases). Per the germline V gene, CDR1 is LNHDA and CDR2 is SQIVND (reference sequence). This CDR3 has 16 residues. The V gene lost 9 bases and the J gene lost 0 bases, with 20 bases spanning the gap.